This T cell receptor (beta chain) appears in the sequencing data of a study of OX40 agonist ivuxolimab in advanced cancers. Study as a whole: Partial responses were recorded for three patients, including one with hepatocellular carcinoma and two with cutaneous melanoma. Notes on the study in general: At 0.1 to 3.0 mg/kg, CD4+ and CD8+ blood T cells expanded clonally by week 6. The mean number of expanded clones was higher in CD8+ T cells than in CD4+.

Collection of blood occurred at baseline, at cycle 4 day 1, and at cycle 7 day 1. Clones were sequenced by immunoSEQ multiplex PCR, and TCRdb holds only the in-frame ones, with some missing. The sample consists of about 82,000 clones, 85% to 90% of them appearing once. The CDR3 has 14 amino acids. Trimming cost V 7 bases and J 7 bases, with 20 bases left between them. The germline V gene has CDR1 SNHLY and CDR2 FYNNEI. This clone was detected a few times. Its antigen is still unknown. This sample comprised CD4+ or CD8+ T cells sorted from blood, obtained in a trial of the OX40 agonist ivuxolimab. The rearrangement joins TRBV2 to TRBJ2-7; D is possibly TRBD1 (6 bases). The source is an adult with an advanced solid tumor such as melanoma, head and neck, liver or kidney cancer. The CDR3 DNA reads as TGTGCCAGCACTCTAGATTTGGGGGCTGGGGAGCAGTACTTC. Translation: CASTLDLGAGEQYF.